The 25 T cell receptor beta chains below all came from one sample that was sequenced in a study of cytomegalovirus exposure and HLA in healthy donors. The PCR contained 60 Vbeta and 13 Jbeta primers. Here immunoSEQ multiplex PCR was the method, and the copy in TCRdb shows in-frame clones only, minus some. Of roughly 180,000 clones in the sample, 75% to 85% are singletons; the top ten hold more than 1.4%. Sequencing was done on a sample of PBMCs. The receptor set was obtained from a man aged 18-30 years in good health and CMV-seronegative.

The rearrangement joins TRBV5-1 to TRBJ2-7; 8 bases agree with TRBD2. Per germline, CDR1 SGHRS and CDR2 YFSETQ. Unmatched junction bases numbered 6, after V lost 1 base and J lost 3 bases. The CDR3 contains 15 residues. The DNA for the CDR3 is TGCGCCAGCAGCTTGAGCGGGGGCTCTAACTACGAGCAGTACTTC. Translated, it gives CASSLSGGSNYEQYF.

This chain links TRBV7-9 with TRBJ2-7; weak D call: TRBD2 (6 bases). Between the trimmed V and J ends, which lost 5 bases and 2 bases, there was a span of 13 bases. The length of the CDR3 is 14 residues. Germline V lookup: CDR1 SEHNR, CDR2 FQNEAQ (reference sequence). The CDR3 is CASSPMGGPYEQYF. CDR3 nucleotide sequence: TGTGCCAGCAGCCCAATGGGGGGACCCTACGAGCAGTACTTC.

About this clone: The junction differs from germline at one of its ends, possibly a read error. This sample includes further DNA sequences coding for the same CDR3. The chain combines TRBV19 with TRBJ1-1; TRBD1 aligns across 7 bases. CDR3 size: 14 residues. Germline CDR1 LNHDA, CDR2 SQIVND (reference sequence). As DNA, the CDR3 is TGTGCCAGTAGTCCACAGGGGTTGAACACTGAAGCCTTCTTT. This sequence encodes CASSPQGLNTEAFF.

This clone was counted a single time. The chain carries TRBV13 and TRBJ2-3; D not resolved. V was shortened by 1 base and J by 4 bases, with 6 bases between the two germline ends. This CDR3 region has 13 residues. Germline V lookup: CDR1 PRHDT, CDR2 FYEKMQ (reference sequence). The CDR3 sequence is CASSLVSADTQYF. The DNA of the CDR3 is TGTGCCAGCAGCTTAGTCTCCGCAGATACGCAGTATTTT.

This chain uses TRBV2 with TRBJ1-1, with a tentative D call TRBD1 (6 bases). Germline values: CDR1 SNHLY, CDR2 FYNNEI. The CDR3 consists of 13 residues. The V gene lost 6 bases and the J gene lost 1 base, with 9 bases spanning the gap. The CDR3 protein is CASRGTKNTEAFF. CDR3 nucleotides: TGTGCCAGCAGAGGGACAAAGAACACTGAAGCTTTCTTT.

This clone was seen a handful of times. The chain has TRBV7-2 and TRBJ1-3; 8 positions agree with TRBD1. Looked up from germline, CDR1 is SGHTA and CDR2 is FQGNSA. V trimming: 5 bases; J trimming: 4 bases; junction bases outside the gene matches: 7. The CDR3 extends over 15 amino acids. CDR3 residues: CASSIDRGPGNTIYF. CDR3 sequence (DNA): TGTGCCAGCAGCATAGACAGGGGACCGGGAAACACCATATATTTT.

For this clone: An end of the junction differs from the germline gene, which may be a read error. The gene calls are TRBV7-9 and TRBJ1-3, with a weak D call TRBD1 (5 bases). CDR1 SEHNR and CDR2 FQNEAQ come from the germline V gene (reference sequence). The CDR3 covers 16 residues. CDR3 sequence reads: CSSSQTYRSSGNTIYF. The CDR3 DNA sequence: TGTTCCAGCAGCCAGACCTACAGGAGCTCTGGAAACACCATATATTTT.

The genes are TRBV12-5 and TRBJ1-2; D perhaps matches TRBD1 (5 bases). Germline CDR1 and CDR2: LGHNT and FRNRAP. The CDR3 has 12 amino acids. Trimming removed 3 bases from V and 8 bases from J, with 10 bases in between. The CDR3 sequence is CASGFIGEGYTF. CDR3 in DNA: TGTGCTAGTGGTTTTATAGGGGAAGGCTACACCTTC.

J is TRBJ2-5 and V is TRBV15; tentative D call: TRBD2 (5 bases). V lost 1 base, J lost 12 bases, and 12 bases lay in between. Germline CDR1 and CDR2: LNHNV and YYDKDF (reference sequence). This CDR3 comprises 12 residues. The CDR3 is CATSRGWTLKYF. The CDR3 DNA sequence: TGTGCCACCAGCAGAGGTTGGACTCTTAAGTACTTC.

The rearrangement joins TRBV27 to TRBJ1-2; 7 bases match TRBD1. The CDR3 is 14 amino acids. Germline V gives CDR1 MNHEY, CDR2 SMNVEV (reference sequence). Trimming removed 4 bases from V and 4 bases from J; junction bases left unmatched: 6. The CDR3 DNA reads as TGTGCCAGCAGTTCCTCTTACAGGGGCTATGGCTACACCTTC. Translation: CASSSSYRGYGYTF.

This clone came up once. This rearrangement joins TRBV5-1 to TRBJ2-5; 10 nucleotides align to TRBD2. The J call may be faulty, since TRBJ2-7 better matches the DNA end. This CDR3 has 14 amino acids. CDR1 SGHRS and CDR2 YFSETQ come from the germline V gene. The CDR3 region is CASSLTSGKYEQYF. In DNA form, the CDR3 reads TGCGCCAGCAGCTTGACTAGCGGGAAATACGAGCAGTACTTC.

This clone was recorded a few times. For the CDR3, the DNA is TGCGCCAGCAGCACCATGCAGGGTTCACCCCTCCACTTT. Translation gives CASSTMQGSPLHF. The chain combines TRBV5-1 with TRBJ1-6, with D possibly TRBD1 on 5 matching bases. This CDR3 region has 13 residues. The ends were cut back, 4 bases at V and 9 bases at J, with 11 bases in the middle. From germline, CDR1 is SGHRS and CDR2 YFSETQ.

This clone occurred once. The genes are TRBV19 and TRBJ2-2; D might be TRBD2 (5 bases). The CDR3 has 13 residues. Germline V gene data show CDR1 as LNHDA and CDR2 as SQIVND (reference sequence). The germline V and J ends were trimmed by 10 bases and 5 bases, with 14 bases remaining between them. CDR3 sequence: CAISASSTGELFF. The CDR3 coding sequence is TGTGCCATCTCTGCTAGCAGTACCGGGGAGCTGTTTTTT.

V usage is TRBV18 and J usage is TRBJ2-1; D remains ambiguous. The CDR3 is 12 residues long. The germline V gene encodes CDR1 KGHSH and CDR2 LQKENI. The V end lost 2 bases, the J end lost 6 bases, and 5 bases lay between the germline ends. The CDR3 sequence is CASSPVSNEQFF. The CDR3 DNA sequence: TGTGCCAGCTCACCAGTGAGCAATGAGCAGTTCTTC.

Here the CDR3 reads CATRGTQDSYEQYF. The CDR3 bases are TGTGCCACTCGCGGGACTCAAGACTCCTACGAGCAGTACTTC. The rearrangement links TRBV10-3 to TRBJ2-7; tentative D call: TRBD2 (6 bases). With 10 bases removed from V and 0 bases from J, the gap between germline ends came to 16 bases. The germline gives CDR1 ENHRY, CDR2 SYGVKD. The CDR3 runs to 14 residues.

The rearrangement joins TRBV9 to TRBJ2-1; 10 bases map to TRBD2. CDR3 length: 15 residues. The trim removed 3 bases at V and 3 bases at J, leaving 3 bases unmatched. Germline V CDR1 and CDR2: SGDLS, YYNGEE. CDR3 nucleotide sequence: TGTGCCAGCAGCGCGGGACTAGCGAACTACAATGAGCAGTTCTTC. As protein: CASSAGLANYNEQFF.

This chain joins TRBV25-1 and TRBJ2-5; D is perhaps TRBD2 (6 bases). Deletions cut 6 bases from V and 4 bases from J, with 15 bases between. Germline V CDR1 and CDR2: MGHDK, SYGVNS. The CDR3 sequence is 14 residues long. In DNA form, the CDR3 reads TGTGCCAGCAGGTCAATGGGGGGTGGAGAGACCCAGTACTTC. It yields the protein CASRSMGGGETQYF.

The chain recombines TRBV7-8 with TRBJ2-3; D perhaps matches TRBD2 (5 bases). The length of the CDR3 is 17 residues. Germline V lookup: CDR1 SGHVS, CDR2 FQNEAQ. With 0 bases removed from V and 2 bases from J, the gap between germline ends came to 15 bases. DNA for the CDR3: TGTGCCAGCAGCTTAGCCCCCCGACTACGAACCACAGATACGCAGTATTTT. This sequence encodes CASSLAPRLRTTDTQYF.

The chain has TRBV10-3 and TRBJ2-7, with 11 nucleotides matching TRBD2. After removal of 10 bases from V and 1 base from J, the junction contained 3 bases not matched to a gene. The length of the CDR3 is 13 residues. Germline CDR1 reads ENHRY; CDR2 reads SYGVKD. In DNA, the CDR3 is TGTGCCACACGACTAGCGGGGTCCTACGAGCAGTACTTC. This encodes CATRLAGSYEQYF.

In its sample, this clone was seen a few times. V gene TRBV7-9 combines with J gene TRBJ2-1; D gene ambiguous. Germline V gene sequence: CDR1 SEHNR, CDR2 FQNEAQ (reference sequence). V dropped 1 base and J dropped 8 bases, with 6 bases sitting between them. The CDR3 is made up of 12 amino acids. For the CDR3, the DNA is TGTGCCAGCAGCTTAGATCGGTATGAGCAGTTCTTC. Amino acid sequence: CASSLDRYEQFF.

The chain links TRBV6-5 to TRBJ2-5; 8 nucleotides match TRBD1. The J call may be in error: the DNA end matches TRBJ2-7 better. This CDR3 has 12 amino acids. Per germline, CDR1 MNHEY and CDR2 SVGAGI. This chain's CDR3 is CATSGTGYEQYF. DNA of the CDR3: TGTGCCACTTCCGGGACAGGCTACGAGCAGTACTTC.

The chain combines TRBV5-4 with TRBJ2-5; 8 bases are shared with TRBD2. Germline-derived CDR1 and CDR2 are SGHNT and YYREEE (reference sequence). CDR3 length: 15 amino acids. V dropped 4 bases and J dropped 8; count of bases not matched to a gene: 13. The CDR3: CASSPPSSGSGTQYF. DNA for the CDR3: TGTGCCAGCAGCCCCCCGTCTAGCGGGTCGGGTACCCAGTACTTC.

CDR3 coding DNA: TGCAGCGTTACACAGGGAGCTAACTATGGCTACACCTTC. Its protein is CSVTQGANYGYTF. This rearrangement joins TRBV29-1 to TRBJ1-2, with a possible D match to TRBD1 (6 bases). The CDR3 contains 13 residues. V lost 5 bases and J 0 bases, leaving 10 bases between the germline ends. Looked up from germline, CDR1 is SQVTM and CDR2 is ANQGSEA.

This CDR3 is CASSLLPSGGTNEQFF. The CDR3 DNA follows: TGCGCCAGCAGCTTGTTGCCCAGCGGGGGCACCAATGAGCAGTTCTTC. The rearrangement joins TRBV5-1 to TRBJ2-1; the match to TRBD2 covers 8 bases. The CDR3 contains 16 residues. CDR1 and CDR2 from the germline V gene are SGHRS and YFSETQ. J was trimmed by 6 bases and V by 1 base; bases with no gene match: 9.

As to this clone: Other DNA sequences in this sample translate to the same CDR3. The chain has TRBV7-2 and TRBJ2-3; D is perhaps TRBD2 (6 bases). CDR1 is SGHTA, CDR2 FQGNSA, per germline. Trimming shortened V by 2 bases and J by 1 base, and 7 bases separated the two germline ends. The CDR3 is 14 residues long. The CDR3, as DNA: TGTGCCAGCAGCTTAAGCGGGCGCACAGATACGCAGTATTTT. It encodes CASSLSGRTDTQYF.